The clone carrying this TCR beta chain was counted ten times or more. Antigen unknown. The DNA ends 3 residues before the CDR3 does, and the rest of the CDR3 is filled in from the germline J gene. Germline V gene lookup returns CDR1 MNHNS and CDR2 SASEGT. The CDR3 length is 13 residues. Trimming removed 2 bases from V and 1 base from J, with 5 bases in between. The data were obtained in a study of T cell clonality in common variable immunodeficiency. Whole-study results and caveats: Compared with healthy controls, CVID subjects showed increased TCRbeta clonality, mostly in about a third. Shared TCRbeta clones were fewer between CVID subjects than controls. Authors noted CVID clonality's cause needs subpopulation repertoire sequencing.

Only in-frame clones appear in the TCRdb table, and some are missing; sequencing was by immunoSEQ multiplex PCR. The sample presents more than 35,000 clones, none singletons. Heparinized whole blood, roughly 5 to 9 ml, came from each donor. This receptor was identified in a person between 18 and 75 years old in good health. The V and J genes are TRBV6-1 and TRBJ1-1; D is unresolved. Sample: peripheral blood mononuclear cells. The CDR3 is CASSERPNTEAFF. The CDR3 bases that were read are TGTGCCAGCAGTGAACGTCCGAACACTGAA.